This is a list of T cell receptor beta chains from one sample in a study of beta chain features in type 1 diabetes. The method was immunoSEQ multiplex PCR; TCRdb's version includes in-frame clones alone and lacks a portion of them. The profile shows 95,000 to 150,000 clones, about a sixth of them singletons. Sequencing input: central memory CD4+ T cells from blood. Every receptor here comes from a man aged 30 to 39 with type 1 diabetes. The CDR3 runs from the conserved cysteine through the conserved F or W. A D gene is named only where the DNA matches it firmly. Clone size is not always given. Where it is, it says once, few, many or a class for expanded clones.

>TRBJ1-2|TRBD1|few|TRBV18
CASSPPTGRFGYTF
TGTGCCAGCTCACCCCCGACAGGGAGGTTTGGCTACACCTTC
>TRBJ1-6|.|.|TRBV15
CATSQDSIEHSPLHF
TGTGCCACCAGCCAGGACAGTATAGAACATTCACCCCTCCACTTT
>TRBJ1-6|TRBD1|many|TRBV30
CAWSVLDRGDSPLHF
TGTGCCTGGAGTGTACTCGACAGGGGGGATTCACCCCTCCACTTT
>TRBJ1-2|.|.|TRBV4-3
CASTKPSGSYGYTF
TGCGCCAGCACCAAACCGTCCGGGAGCTATGGCTACACCTTC
>TRBJ1-6|.|once|TRBV28
CASSLWVSPLHF
TGTGCCAGCAGTTTATGGGTTTCACCCCTCCACTTT
>TRBJ1-1|TRBD1|.|TRBV29-1
CSVLPPGTGALNTEAFF
TGCAGCGTTCTGCCCCCCGGGACAGGGGCCCTGAACACTGAAGCTTTCTTT
>TRBJ2-3|.|few|TRBV7-2
CASSLNAARTDTQYF
TGTGCCAGCAGCTTAAACGCCGCCCGCACAGATACGCAGTATTTT
>TRBJ2-2|.|few|TRBV5-1
CASHPGYNTGELFF
TGCGCCAGTCACCCGGGCTACAACACCGGGGAGCTGTTTTTT
>TRBJ2-2|.|.|TRBV5-1
CASSLAVSQDTGELFF
TGCGCCAGCAGCTTGGCCGTGTCACAGGACACCGGGGAGCTGTTTTTT
>TRBJ1-5|.|.|TRBV7-9
CASSLNPKGQPQHF
TGTGCCAGCAGCTTAAATCCTAAGGGGCAGCCCCAGCATTTT
>TRBJ2-5|TRBD1|few|TRBV2
CASSPRTGGETQYF
TGTGCCAGCAGCCCGAGGACAGGAGGCGAGACCCAGTACTTC
>TRBJ1-2|.|few|TRBV5-8
CASSLLTGNNYGYTF
TGTGCCAGCAGTCTCCTGACGGGAAATAACTATGGCTACACCTTC
>TRBJ2-7|TRBD1|few|TRBV28
CASSRSGTASYEQYF
TGTGCCAGCAGTCGATCCGGGACAGCTTCCTACGAGCAGTACTTC
>TRBJ2-4|TRBD1|.|TRBV6-1
CASSPSPGQDIQYF
TGTGCCAGCAGCCCCTCCCCGGGACAGGACATTCAGTACTTC
>TRBJ1-3|.|.|TRBV5-1
CASSLGTAGNTIYF
TGCGCCAGCAGCTTGGGGACAGCTGGAAACACCATATATTTT
>TRBJ2-4|.|.|TRBV5-4
CASSFGGVAKNIQYF
TGTGCCAGCAGCTTTGGCGGGGTAGCCAAAAACATTCAGTACTTC
>TRBJ2-7|.|few|TRBV19
CASSTGQFHHEQYF
TGTGCCAGTAGTACAGGACAGTTTCACCACGAGCAGTACTTC
>TRBJ2-5|TRBD2|few|TRBV5-1
CASSVRLAGKETQYF
TGCGCCAGCAGCGTAAGACTAGCGGGGAAAGAGACCCAGTACTTC
>TRBJ2-5|.|few|TRBV4-3
CASSQDRYLPETQYF
TGCGCCAGCAGCCAAGATCGTTATCTCCCAGAGACCCAGTACTTC
>TRBJ2-1|.|.|TRBV5-1
CASSFDMGAEGEQFF
TGCGCCAGCAGCTTCGATATGGGGGCCGAAGGTGAGCAGTTCTTC
>TRBJ1-2|TRBD1|few|TRBV6-6
CASSTIHRGLAYGYTF
TGTGCCAGCAGTACTATCCACAGGGGGCTGGCCTATGGCTACACCTTC
>TRBJ2-1|TRBD2|few|TRBV5-1
CASSLSLTSGDSIHEQFF
TGCGCCAGCAGCTTAAGTTTAACTAGCGGGGACTCTATCCATGAGCAGTTCTTC
>TRBJ2-7|.|few|TRBV4-3
CASSQDRGFYEQYF
TGCGCCAGCAGCCAAGATCGAGGGTTCTACGAGCAGTACTTC
>TRBJ2-7|TRBD1|.|TRBV7-9
CASSSWTGNEQYF
TGTGCCAGCAGCTCATGGACAGGGAACGAGCAGTACTTC
>TRBJ1-2|TRBD1|.|TRBV18
CASSRNRGNYGYTF
TGTGCCAGCTCACGGAACAGGGGGAACTATGGCTACACCTTC
>TRBJ1-2|TRBD1|.|TRBV29-1
CSVERQGDGYTF
TGCAGCGTTGAAAGACAGGGGGATGGCTACACCTTC
>TRBJ1-2|.|few|TRBV7-2
CASSPGLGLYGYTF
TGTGCCAGCAGCCCCGGCTTGGGGCTCTATGGCTACACCTTC
>TRBJ2-7|.|.|TRBV29-1
CSVYATNSYEQYF
TGCAGCGTTTATGCAACGAACTCCTACGAGCAGTACTTC
>TRBJ1-2|.|.|TRBV2
CASSEMGTNYGYTF
TGTGCCAGCAGTGAAATGGGAACTAACTATGGCTACACCTTC
>TRBJ1-1|TRBD1|few|TRBV6-1
CASIQQGAGDTEAFF
TGTGCCAGCATTCAGCAGGGGGCTGGGGACACTGAAGCTTTCTTT
>TRBJ2-7|.|.|TRBV19
CASSPKDRDYEDEQYF
TGTGCCAGTAGTCCGAAGGACAGGGACTACGAGGACGAGCAGTACTTC
>TRBJ2-7|.|.|TRBV13
CATLKPTTFEQYF
TGTGCCACCCTAAAACCGACTACGTTCGAGCAGTACTTC
>TRBJ2-7|TRBD1|.|TRBV19
CASSLIGTGGTYEQYF
TGTGCCAGTAGCCTAATCGGGACAGGGGGTACGTACGAGCAGTACTTC
>TRBJ2-7|TRBD2|many|TRBV27
CASGGLAGASYEQYF
TGTGCCAGCGGAGGCCTAGCGGGGGCCTCCTACGAGCAGTACTTC
>TRBJ1-5|.|.|TRBV6-5
CASAAQLNQPQHF
TGTGCCAGCGCAGCGCAGCTCAATCAGCCCCAGCATTTT
>TRBJ2-3|.|.|TRBV20-1
CSAPSQDTQYF
TGCAGTGCTCCGAGTCAGGATACGCAGTATTTT
>TRBJ2-7|.|.|TRBV29-1
CSVQQGAYEQYF
TGCAGCGTTCAACAGGGAGCCTACGAGCAGTACTTC
>TRBJ1-2|.|.|TRBV5-1
CASSLGQGFNYGYTF
TGCGCCAGCAGCTTGGGCCAGGGCTTTAACTATGGCTACACCTTC
>TRBJ2-7|.|few|TRBV14
CASSSLEVTYEQYF
TGTGCCAGCAGCTCTCTGGAAGTTACCTACGAGCAGTACTTC
>TRBJ2-5|.|few|TRBV7-2
CASTPQQETQYF
TGTGCCAGCACCCCCCAGCAAGAGACCCAGTACTTC
>TRBJ2-7|.|.|TRBV7-2
CASSLVGEQYF
TGTGCCAGCAGCTTAGTGGGCGAGCAGTACTTC
>TRBJ1-4|TRBD1|few|TRBV6-5
CASSGTGTGTEKLFF
TGTGCCAGCAGTGGGACAGGGACAGGGACTGAAAAACTGTTTTTT
>TRBJ2-1|TRBD1|few|TRBV4-2
CASSRDPGQAGNEQFF
TGTGCCAGCAGCCGAGACCCGGGACAGGCGGGGAATGAGCAGTTCTTC
>TRBJ2-7|.|.|TRBV4-3
CASSQDVTVTYEQYF
TGCGCCAGCAGCCAAGATGTAACGGTGACCTACGAGCAGTACTTC
>TRBJ2-7|TRBD2|few|TRBV7-2
CASSPSFREGNEQYF
TGTGCCAGCAGCCCCTCCTTCAGGGAGGGGAACGAGCAGTACTTC